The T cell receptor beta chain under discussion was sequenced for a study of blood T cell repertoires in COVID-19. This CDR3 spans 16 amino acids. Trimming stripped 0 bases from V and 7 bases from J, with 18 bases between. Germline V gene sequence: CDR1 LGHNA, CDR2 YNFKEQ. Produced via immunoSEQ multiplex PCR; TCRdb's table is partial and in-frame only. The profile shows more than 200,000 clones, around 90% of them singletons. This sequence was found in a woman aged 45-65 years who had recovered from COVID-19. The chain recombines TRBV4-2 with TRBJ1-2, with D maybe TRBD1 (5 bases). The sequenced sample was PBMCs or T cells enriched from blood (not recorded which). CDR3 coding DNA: TGTGCCAGCAGCCAAGAGAACCGTGGGGGGGTAGGTGGCTACACCTTC. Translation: CASSQENRGGVGGYTF.